Each of the 8 T cell receptor beta chains below was sequenced from the same sample in a study of blood T cell repertoires in COVID-19. Assay used: immunoSEQ multiplex PCR; TCRdb lists only in-frame clones, some missing. This sample yields some 110,000 clones, of which under 80% are seen a single time; roughly a fifth belongs to the top ten. Sequenced input: peripheral blood. These receptors came from a woman aged 70 to 79 with acute or convalescent COVID-19.

CDR3 DNA: TGTGCCAGCAGCAGGACAGGGGCGTATAGCAATCAGCCCCAGCATTTT. Translation: CASSRTGAYSNQPQHF. V usage is TRBV2 and J usage is TRBJ1-5, with 9 bases matching TRBD1. The V segment lost 6 bases and the J segment 0 bases; nucleotides outside the gene matches: 6. The CDR3 runs 16 residues. The germline V gene has CDR1 SNHLY and CDR2 FYNNEI.

This sequence joins TRBV29-1 and TRBJ1-1; D may be TRBD1 (5 bases). Trimming left V 4 bases short and J 6 bases short, with 15 bases between. This CDR3 comprises 13 residues. CDR1 and CDR2 from the germline V gene are SQVTM and ANQGSEA. DNA for the CDR3: TGCAGCGTTGGGGAGGGGCGGTACTCTGAAGCTTTCTTT. Translated, it gives CSVGEGRYSEAFF.

This rearrangement joins TRBV25-1 to TRBJ1-6, with TRBD1 as a possible D gene (6 bases). The CDR3 is 14 residues long. Looked up from germline, CDR1 is MGHDK and CDR2 is SYGVNS. Trimming took off 7 bases at V and 4 bases at J, with 11 bases between the two ends. The DNA of the CDR3 is TGTGCCAGCACCCAACAGGGTTATAATTCACCCCTCCACTTT. Its translation is CASTQQGYNSPLHF.

This chain connects TRBV7-8 to TRBJ1-2, with no clear D. CDR1 and CDR2 from the germline V gene are SGHVS and FQNEAQ. The CDR3 consists of 19 residues. V lost 3 bases, J lost 4 bases, and 27 bases lay in between. CDR3 nucleotide sequence: TGTGCCAGCAGCTTCCCCCGGGAAGCAGGCTCGCCTTCGGGCTATGGCTACACCTTC. This sequence encodes CASSFPREAGSPSGYGYTF.

The gene calls are TRBV20-1 and TRBJ1-1; D gene uncertain. CDR3 size: 11 residues. The V gene's germline CDR1 is DFQATT and CDR2 SNEGSKA (reference sequence). V was clipped by 8 bases and J by 0 bases, with 7 bases between them. For the CDR3, the DNA is TGCAGTCTAATCATGAACACTGAAGCTTTCTTT. This translates into CSLIMNTEAFF.

V usage is TRBV3-1 (or the pseudogene TRBV3-2) and J usage is TRBJ2-2, with 10 bases aligning to TRBD1. The CDR3 extends over 16 amino acids. J gave up 1 base and V 5 bases, and 4 bases lay outside the gene matches. Looked up from germline, CDR1 is LGHDT and CDR2 is YNNKEL (reference sequence). CDR3 in amino acids: CASSTGTGVNTGELFF. CDR3 in DNA: TGTGCCAGCAGCACCGGGACAGGGGTGAACACCGGGGAGCTGTTTTTT.

This chain joins TRBV6-2 or TRBV6-3 and TRBJ2-7; possible D gene TRBD2, 6 bases. Germline loops: CDR1 MNHEY, CDR2 SVGEGT. Trimming shortened V by 2 bases and J by 6 bases, and 8 bases separated the two germline ends. The CDR3 contains 12 residues. CDR3 residues: CASSYGGSEQYF. DNA of the CDR3: TGTGCCAGCAGTTACGGGGGGTCCGAGCAGTACTTC.

This chain joins TRBV24-1 and TRBJ2-2; 9 bases align to TRBD1. Looked up from germline, CDR1 is KGHDR and CDR2 is SFDVKD. This CDR3 has 16 residues. Trimming cost V 4 bases and J 3 bases; bases outside gene matches: 5. CDR3 bases: TGTGCCACCAGTGACAGGGACAGGGCGGACACCGGGGAGCTGTTTTTT. Translation gives CATSDRDRADTGELFF.